The sequence of this TCR beta chain was determined in a study of human T cells and chemical hapten exposure. In TCRdb, the RACE reads were re-called with MiXCR into one record per CDR3 protein. The sample has 70,000 or so distinct CDR3 sequences, approximately 12% seen once. The length of the CDR3 is 15 residues. Germline-derived CDR1 and CDR2 are MNHEY and SVGAGI. The V and J ends lost 0 bases and 3 bases, in that order; junction bases with no gene match: 3. The time point: patch test 3, about 24 weeks after DPC sensitization. The treatment was: therapeutic diphenylcyclopropenone sensitization with weekly scalp DPC.

The receptor was derived from a woman in her forties or fifties with alopecia areata. Some clones in this sample may be carry-over from other donors' samples. This sample comprised whole blood, obtained in connection with sensitization to the hapten diphenylcyclopropenone (DPC). This chain uses TRBV6-5 with TRBJ2-7; the match to TRBD2 covers 9 bases. The CDR3 region is CASSYSLAGDYEQYF. The CDR3 nucleotides are TGTGCCAGCAGTTACTCATTAGCGGGGGACTACGAGCAGTACTTC.